Presented here are 4 T cell receptor beta chains from one specimen sequenced in a study of blood T cell repertoires in COVID-19. Repertoires were generated with immunoSEQ multiplex PCR, while TCRdb's copy carries only in-frame clones and drops some. The sample yields some 250,000 clones, under 85% seen once. The material sequenced was peripheral blood. The origin of the receptors is a man aged 30 to 39 who had recovered from COVID-19.

The chain has TRBV6-6 and TRBJ2-7, with 7 bases that match TRBD2. The CDR3 extends over 15 amino acids. Germline V gives CDR1 MNHNY, CDR2 SVGAGI (reference sequence). Trimming removed 1 base from V and 3 bases from J; junction bases left unmatched: 6. The CDR3: CASSYLAERGYEQYF. The DNA of the CDR3 is TGTGCCAGCAGTTACTTAGCCGAGCGGGGCTACGAGCAGTACTTC.

This clone appeared a single time. The chain is built from TRBV6-2 or TRBV6-3 and TRBJ2-5; D not resolved. Trimming left V 4 bases short and J 0 bases short, with 18 bases between. Germline V gene sequence: CDR1 MNHEY, CDR2 SVGEGT. This CDR3 comprises 17 residues. CDR3 in amino acids: CASSSSVGSWDQETQYF. The CDR3, as DNA: TGTGCCAGCAGTTCGTCGGTCGGTAGCTGGGACCAAGAGACCCAGTACTTC.

The rearrangement uses TRBV5-1 and TRBJ2-5; 9 nucleotides align to TRBD2. Germline V lookup: CDR1 SGHRS, CDR2 YFSETQ. J lost 5 bases, V lost 6 bases, and 11 bases had no gene match. The CDR3 is 15 amino acids. CDR3 bases: TGCGCCAGCAAGAGGGTAGCGGGGGCGGGGGAGACCCAGTACTTC. Encoded protein: CASKRVAGAGETQYF.

The V call is TRBV5-4, the J call TRBJ2-2; no clear D gene. V was clipped by 3 bases and J by 1 base, with 10 bases between them. Germline V CDR1 and CDR2: SGHNT, YYREEE (reference sequence). The CDR3 length is 15 residues. The CDR3 loop is CASSYGPENTGELFF. DNA of the CDR3: TGTGCCAGCAGCTATGGTCCAGAGAACACCGGGGAGCTGTTTTTT.